This T cell receptor (beta chain) is drawn from a study of blood T cells in healthy people across ages (dated by TCRdb to the mid-2010s). Turning to the overall study: In model experiments, template switching captured about one uniquely barcoded TCR beta cDNA molecule for every two T cells. To avoid experimental bias, donors of different ages were distributed randomly across sequencing lanes. To track age-related changes in TCR beta repertoire diversity, the study relied on deep sequencing normalized with unique cDNA molecular identifiers. For two donors (one aged 18 to 30 and one aged 80 or older), the study analyzed two additional independent replicas of 1 million unique cDNA reads from the same blood draw. Donors were grouped into four age groups: young (average 16 years), middle-aged (39), aged (roughly 67) and long-lived (around 80).

The full study reports these points: Bulk unsorted PBMC profiling prevented conclusive comparison of naive and antigen-experienced compartments. Estimates of total diversity based on one million sequenced T cells were regarded as lower bounds and as underestimates. Observed TCR beta diversity per million T cells fell roughly linearly with age, and a significant reduction was already apparent by age approximately 40. Because the CMV infection status of the donors was unknown, age-related changes in expanded clonotypes may potentially have been confounded. Observed TCR beta diversity correlated strongly with the percentage of naive T cells measured by flow cytometry. Compared with the aged group, more naive CD4+ T cells, fewer expanded clones and increased TCR diversity were shown by the long-lived group, suggesting age selection.

Libraries were prepared through 5' RACE. The run used an Illumina HiSeq 2500. A second PCR of 7 to 11 cycles was run with a J-beta primer mix and a sample-barcoded 5' primer. A unique molecular identifier was introduced onto each TCR beta cDNA molecule by a template-switch 5' adaptor carrying 12 random nucleotides. At least 3 million CDR3-containing paired-end reads were obtained from each sample. First-strand cDNA was synthesized from all RNA with the Mint cDNA synthesis kit, primed by a TRBC-specific oligonucleotide. After uracil-DNA glycosylase treatment, a first 18-cycle PCR used universal primers M1SS and BC2_uni_R on all cDNA. The original pipeline was this. For normalization, 1 million high-quality reads were randomly selected from each sample, with every read carrying a distinct molecular identifier. Reads sharing molecular identifiers were discarded rather than binned into consensus sequences. MiTCR, with a Q25 quality threshold and the strictest error-elimination algorithm, was used for CDR3 identification, clonotype clustering and error correction. A nonparametric unseen species model with Euler transformation was used to estimate a lower bound on total TCR beta diversity. The raw public reads went through TCRdb reprocessing: fastp at Q25, MiXCR clone calling, in-frame beta chains kept. A single entry per CDR3 protein holds the most common genes and DNA from its merged rows. The V and J calls shown here were made by TCRdb, not taken from the authors' results. The sample table shows around 1,600,000 distinct CDR3 sequences, and roughly 43% are seen once. Around 4% of the sample is in the top ten clones.

This clonotype has only a few counts. Its binding antigen is unknown. Per-base quality was not reported, and no clone a single base away is much larger than it. Donors were around 37 systemically healthy Caucasian individuals from Russia aged roughly 6 to 100 years. Each donor gave 8.5 to 10 milliliters of peripheral blood, collected into EDTA-treated Vacutainer tubes. Ficoll-Paque density-gradient centrifugation was used to isolate PBMCs, with at least 6.5 million per sample. Total RNA was extracted from PBMCs with Trizol reagent, with at least 6 micrograms obtained per sample. For every donor, flow cytometry on a PBMC aliquot measured the percentage of naive CD45RAhigh/CD27high T cells. Via the germline V gene, CDR1 is SQVTM and CDR2 ANQGSEA. The cysteine opens and the phenylalanine closes a CDR3 of 11 amino acids. The retained sequence is limited to the CDR3, 33 bases, with the frame set at the first base. The V end loses 6 bases and the J end loses 0 bases, and a stretch of 6 bases separates them.

This receptor was identified in a woman aged 18-29 years in good health. Sequencing was performed on blood. This chain joins TRBV29-1 to TRBJ2-7, with no reliable assignment of the D segment. The CDR3 protein: CSVHVSYEQYF. The DNA sequence is as follows: TGCAGCGTGCACGTCTCCTACGAGCAGTACTTC.